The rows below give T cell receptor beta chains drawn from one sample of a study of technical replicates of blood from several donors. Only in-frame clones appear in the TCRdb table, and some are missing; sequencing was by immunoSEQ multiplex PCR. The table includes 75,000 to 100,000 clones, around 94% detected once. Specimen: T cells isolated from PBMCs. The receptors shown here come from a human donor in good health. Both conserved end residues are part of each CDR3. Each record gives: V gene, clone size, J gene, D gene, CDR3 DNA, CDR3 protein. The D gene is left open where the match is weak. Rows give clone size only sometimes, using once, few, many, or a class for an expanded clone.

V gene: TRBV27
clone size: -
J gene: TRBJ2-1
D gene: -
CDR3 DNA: TGTGCCAGCAGTACCCCCGGGGAAGGACATGAGCAGTTCTTC
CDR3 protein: CASSTPGEGHEQFF

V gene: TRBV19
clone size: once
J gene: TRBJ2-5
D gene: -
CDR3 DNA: TGTGCCAGTAGGACCCAGGGGCAGGAGACCCAGTACTTC
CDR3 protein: CASRTQGQETQYF

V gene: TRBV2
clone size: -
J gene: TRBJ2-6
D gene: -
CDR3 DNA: TGTGCCAACAACAGGGACTCTGGGGCCAACGTCCTGACTTTC
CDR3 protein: CANNRDSGANVLTF

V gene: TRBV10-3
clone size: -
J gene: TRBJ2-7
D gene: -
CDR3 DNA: TGTGCCATCTCCCCAGGTTCCTACGAGCAGTACTTC
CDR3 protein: CAISPGSYEQYF

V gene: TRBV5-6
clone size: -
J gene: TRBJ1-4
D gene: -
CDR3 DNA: TGTGCCAGCAGCTCGTGGAGACGGGGTTTTGAAAAACTGTTTTTT
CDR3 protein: CASSSWRRGFEKLFF

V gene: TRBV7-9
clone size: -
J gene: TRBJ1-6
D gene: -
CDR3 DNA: TGTGCCAGCAGCCCTAGTAGTCTCGGTTCACCCCTCCACTTT
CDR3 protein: CASSPSSLGSPLHF

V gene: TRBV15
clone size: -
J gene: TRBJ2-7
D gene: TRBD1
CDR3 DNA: TGTGCCACCCGCAGCACGGGACAGGGGGACTACGAGCAGTACTTC
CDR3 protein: CATRSTGQGDYEQYF

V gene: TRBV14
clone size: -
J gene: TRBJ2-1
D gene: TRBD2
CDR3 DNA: TGTGCCAGCAAGGACGGGGGGGAGTACAATGAGCAGTTCTTC
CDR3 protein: CASKDGGEYNEQFF

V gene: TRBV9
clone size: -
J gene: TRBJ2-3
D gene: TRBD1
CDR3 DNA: TGTGCCAGCAGCGCGGGACAGGTGGCAGATACGCAGTATTTT
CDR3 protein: CASSAGQVADTQYF

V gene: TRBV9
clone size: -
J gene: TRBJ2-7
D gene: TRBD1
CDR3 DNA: TGTGCCAGCAGCCCGGGACAGGGAAGGCCCTACGAGCAGTACTTC
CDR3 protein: CASSPGQGRPYEQYF

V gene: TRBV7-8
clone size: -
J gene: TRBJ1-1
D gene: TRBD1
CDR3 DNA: TGTGCCAGCAGCCCGCAGGGACAGGGGAACACTGAAGCTTTCTTT
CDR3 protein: CASSPQGQGNTEAFF